Detailed here is one TCR beta chain. Its antigen remains unknown. The V gene lost 0 bases and the J gene lost 4 bases, with 4 bases spanning the gap. Germline-derived CDR1 and CDR2 are MNHNY and SVGAGI (reference sequence). This CDR3 has 13 amino acids. The record originates from a study of cytomegalovirus exposure and HLA in healthy donors. Study-wide findings and caveats: Analyzed later, most CMV-associated TCR beta chains appeared HLA-restricted. Rarity marked most TCR sequences, yet some public TCRs occurred in many donors.

Both 60 Vbeta primers and 13 Jbeta primers went into the PCR. Produced via immunoSEQ multiplex PCR; TCRdb's table is partial and in-frame only. The sample holds around 180,000 clones, around four fifths seen once. This chain connects TRBV6-6 to TRBJ2-1; no definite D call. This clonotype originated in a woman in her thirties in good health and CMV-seropositive. The material sequenced was PBMCs. The CDR3: CASSYSSYNEQFF. As DNA, the CDR3 is TGTGCCAGCAGTTACTCCAGTTACAATGAGCAGTTCTTC.